These 8 T cell receptor beta chains were sequenced from one sample in a study of response to subunit inactivated influenza vaccine. One entry per CDR3 protein, called by TCRdb with MiXCR from the RT-PCR reads. The sample consists of approximately 500,000 distinct CDR3 sequences, roughly 15% of them appearing once. This material consisted of PBMCs from blood, taken 12 days after vaccination. These receptors all stem from a man aged 45-60 years who received an inactivated influenza vaccine.

This rearrangement joins TRBV20-1 to TRBJ2-7; a possible D gene is TRBD1 (5 bases). V shed 3 bases and J shed 6 bases, with 21 bases lying between them. The CDR3 loop spans 15 amino acids. Germline assignment: CDR1 DFQATT and CDR2 SNEGSKA (reference sequence). The CDR3 DNA is TGCAGTGCTAGGGGCTTACAGGCTGCTGCCAGCGAGCAGTACTTC. It is translated as CSARGLQAAASEQYF.

This chain links TRBV10-3 with TRBJ1-2, with 11 bases identical to TRBD1. Germline CDR1 ENHRY, CDR2 SYGVKD. The CDR3 runs 17 residues. The V and J ends lost 0 bases and 8 bases, in that order; junction bases with no gene match: 11. CDR3 amino acids: CAISESTPDRGPLGYTF. DNA for the CDR3: TGTGCCATCAGTGAGTCGACTCCGGACAGGGGGCCTTTGGGCTACACCTTC.

A few counts support this clonotype. The chain employs TRBV20-1 and TRBJ2-1; possibly TRBD2 for D (5 bases). V lost 0 bases, J lost 7 bases, and 13 bases lay in between. The germline V gene has CDR1 DFQATT and CDR2 SNEGSKA (reference sequence). The CDR3 is made up of 14 amino acids. CDR3 region: CSARDTTGWNEQFF. Here the CDR3 DNA reads TGCAGTGCTAGAGATACGACGGGGTGGAATGAGCAGTTCTTC.

This clonotype was recorded at least ten times. The rearrangement links TRBV10-3 to TRBJ1-6; D is unresolved. Germline CDR1 ENHRY, CDR2 SYGVKD. V was cut by 2 bases and J by 10 bases, with 15 bases left in between. The CDR3 spans 15 residues. CDR3 loop: CAISEREPGRSPLHF. CDR3 sequence (DNA): TGTGCCATCAGTGAGAGGGAGCCCGGACGGTCACCCCTCCACTTT.

This clonotype was observed many times. The genes are TRBV15 and TRBJ1-5, with unresolved D. CDR1 and CDR2 (germline): LNHNV, YYDKDF (reference sequence). The CDR3 consists of 12 residues. The V and J ends lost 5 bases and 2 bases respectively, with 4 bases between them. The CDR3 here is CATSGGNQPQHF. The DNA for the CDR3 is TGTGCCACCAGCGGTGGCAATCAGCCCCAGCATTTT. Based on the CDR3 plus reference TRBV15 and TRBJ1-5, the full variable domain is DAMVIQNPRYQVTQFGKPVTLSCSQTLNHNVMYWYQQKSSQAPKLLFHYYDKDFNNEADTPDNFQSRRPNTSFCFLDIRSPGLGDTAMYLCATSGGNQPQHFGDGTRLSIL.

The chain recombines TRBV4-3 with TRBJ1-6; 7 bases are shared with TRBD1. Germline V gene lookup returns CDR1 LGHNA and CDR2 YSLEER. V was clipped by 3 bases and J by 7 bases; unmatched bases: 3. The CDR3 extends over 14 amino acids. CDR3 sequence: CASSQAGGNSPLHF. The DNA for the CDR3 is TGCGCCAGCAGCCAGGCAGGGGGGAATTCACCCCTCCACTTT.

The gene calls are TRBV5-4 and TRBJ2-1, with TRBD1 matching over 8 bases. The V gene end was trimmed by 4 bases and the J gene end by 6 bases; junction bases not matched to a gene: 15. This CDR3 comprises 17 residues. The germline CDR1 and CDR2 sequences are SGHNT and YYREEE (reference sequence). The CDR3 protein is CASSKPPGPGGSNEQFF. The CDR3 nucleotides are TGTGCCAGCAGCAAACCCCCGGGGCCAGGGGGCTCCAATGAGCAGTTCTTC.

This clonotype was observed many times. The rearrangement joins TRBV20-1 to TRBJ1-1; possibly TRBD1 for D (5 bases). The CDR3 has 15 residues. V lost 1 base and J 1 base, leaving 13 bases between the germline ends. In germline, CDR1 is DFQATT, CDR2 SNEGSKA (reference sequence). The CDR3 coding sequence is TGCAGTGCTAGAGTCCAGGGCCGGGGGAACACTGAAGCTTTCTTT. Protein product: CSARVQGRGNTEAFF.